One sample yielded the 25 T cell receptor beta chains listed below, sequenced in a study of blood T cell repertoires in COVID-19. This table comes from immunoSEQ multiplex PCR, and its TCRdb copy is limited to in-frame clones, with some not included. The sample has 25,000 to 35,000 clones; around four fifths are singletons. Sequenced: peripheral blood. Every receptor here comes from a woman aged 65 to 85 with active or convalescent COVID-19.

The chain employs TRBV25-1 and TRBJ2-2; 9 bases line up with TRBD2. Germline V lookup: CDR1 MGHDK, CDR2 SYGVNS. The length of the CDR3 is 16 residues. V shed 4 bases, J shed 7 bases, and the junction held 10 bases outside the gene matches. The CDR3 here is CASSAPSSGSHGELFF. The CDR3, as DNA: TGTGCCAGCAGTGCCCCGAGTAGCGGGAGTCACGGGGAGCTGTTTTTT.

This clone was observed a few times. J is TRBJ1-1 and V is TRBV5-6; D gene ambiguous. The CDR3 length is 14 residues. V lost 9 bases, J lost 0 bases, and 15 bases lay in between. Germline V CDR1 and CDR2: SGHDT, YYEEEE. CDR3 sequence (DNA): TGTGCCACCAGAGAGTACTTCATGAACACTGAAGCTTTCTTT. This gives the protein CATREYFMNTEAFF.

The rearrangement uses TRBV11-2 and TRBJ2-6; no reliable D call. The CDR3 length is 15 residues. Trimming took 5 bases from V and 1 from J, leaving 9 bases between them. Germline CDR1 and CDR2: SGHAT and FQNNGV. In DNA, the CDR3 is TGTGCCAGCAGCCTCCCCGGTTCTGGGGCCAACGTCCTGACTTTC. As protein: CASSLPGSGANVLTF. Drawing the rest from reference TRBV11-2 and TRBJ2-6, the complete variable domain is EAGVAQSPRYKIIEKRQSVAFWCNPISGHATLYWYQQILGQGPKLLIQFQNNGVVDDSQLPKDRFSAERLKGVDSTLKIQPAKLEDSAVYLCASSLPGSGANVLTFGAGSRLTVL.

V usage is TRBV6-5 and J usage is TRBJ1-1; TRBD1 agrees at 8 bases. This CDR3 is 14 amino acids long. From germline, CDR1 is MNHEY and CDR2 SVGAGI. After removal of 6 bases from V and 1 base from J, the junction contained 4 bases not matched to a gene. DNA for the CDR3: TGTGCCAGCAGGTTTACAGGGGGGAACACTGAAGCTTTCTTT. It encodes CASRFTGGNTEAFF.

This clone was counted once. V and J are TRBV6-4 and TRBJ1-3; 9 bases fit TRBD1. V shed 6 bases and J 5 bases; nucleotides not matched to a gene: 5. Germline loops: CDR1 MRHNA, CDR2 SNTAGT. This CDR3 comprises 14 residues. DNA of the CDR3: TGTGCCAGCAGCTGGGACAGGGCGAGAAACACCATATATTTT. It is translated as CASSWDRARNTIYF.

The chain recombines TRBV12-2 with TRBJ1-6; the D call TRBD1 from the table was never checked on the DNA. TRBV12-2 is recorded as a pseudogene. This CDR3 region has 17 residues. CDR3 sequence: CASRQQGQSSYNSPLHF. The DNA of the CDR3 is TGTGCAAGTCGCCAACAGGGCCAAAGCTCCTATAATTCACCCCTCCACTTT.

The chain has TRBV6-6 and TRBJ1-2; 8 bases line up with TRBD1. With 6 bases clipped from V and 6 bases from J, the junction kept 24 bases outside the gene matches. CDR3 length equals 19 residues. Germline CDR1 reads MNHNY; CDR2 reads SVGAGI (reference sequence). Written as DNA, the CDR3 is TGTGCCAGCAGACGAGGCCGGCCGGGACAGGTGATGGGGAGGGATGGCTACACCTTC. This codes for CASRRGRPGQVMGRDGYTF.

The chain recombines TRBV7-8 with TRBJ1-2; 10 bases line up with TRBD1. CDR3 length: 13 residues. CDR1 is SGHVS, CDR2 FQNEAQ, per germline. Trimming cost V 5 bases and J 6 bases; bases outside gene matches: 3. CDR3 coding DNA: TGTGCCAGCAGCCGACAGGGGGCGGATGGCTACACCTTC. Amino acid sequence: CASSRQGADGYTF. Looking up the rest from reference TRBV7-8 and TRBJ1-2 gives the full variable domain: GAGVSQSPRYKVAKRGQDVALRCDPISGHVSLFWYQQALGQGPEFLTYFQNEAQLDKSGLPSDRFFAERPEGSVSTLKIQRTQQEDSAVYLCASSRQGADGYTFGSGTRLTVV.

This chain connects TRBV6-6 to TRBJ2-3; TRBD2 aligns across 10 bases. Germline loops: CDR1 MNHNY, CDR2 SVGAGI (reference sequence). V lost 6 bases, J lost 2 bases, and 8 bases stayed unmatched. The length of the CDR3 is 16 residues. The CDR3 DNA sequence: TGTGCCAGCAGATCGAGCGGGGGGGCCCCCACAGATACGCAGTATTTT. It is translated as CASRSSGGAPTDTQYF.

The rearrangement links TRBV11-2 to TRBJ1-3; D possibly corresponds to TRBD1 (5 bases). Germline CDR1 reads SGHAT; CDR2 reads FQNNGV. CDR3 length: 14 residues. Trimming stripped 3 bases from V and 4 bases from J, with 10 bases between. The CDR3 region has the DNA TGTGCCAGCAGCTTGGGGCAGTGGGGAAACACCATATATTTT. Translation gives CASSLGQWGNTIYF. Full variable domain (rest looked up from reference TRBV11-2 and TRBJ1-3): EAGVAQSPRYKIIEKRQSVAFWCNPISGHATLYWYQQILGQGPKLLIQFQNNGVVDDSQLPKDRFSAERLKGVDSTLKIQPAKLEDSAVYLCASSLGQWGNTIYFGEGSWLTVV.

This chain links TRBV30 with TRBJ2-3; 9 nucleotides align to TRBD1. The CDR3 covers 14 residues. The ends lost 1 base at V and 5 bases at J; junction bases unmatched: 4. CDR1 is GTSNPN, CDR2 SVGIG, per germline (reference sequence). CDR3 protein: CAWSGQGGGDTQYF. Written as DNA, the CDR3 is TGTGCCTGGAGTGGACAGGGGGGGGGAGATACGCAGTATTTT.

This chain joins TRBV19 and TRBJ2-7; no definite D call. The V gene's germline CDR1 is LNHDA and CDR2 SQIVND (reference sequence). The CDR3 is made up of 13 amino acids. V shed 9 bases and J shed 0 bases, with 12 bases lying between them. The CDR3 protein is CASRLRPSYEQYF. Here the CDR3 DNA reads TGTGCCAGCCGCCTGCGCCCCTCCTACGAGCAGTACTTC.

The chain joins TRBV27 to TRBJ1-4, with a tentative D call TRBD1 (6 bases). The V gene's germline CDR1 is MNHEY and CDR2 SMNVEV (reference sequence). The CDR3 consists of 14 residues. V dropped 6 bases and J dropped 7 bases, with 15 bases sitting between them. This CDR3 reads CASSRPDSREKLFF. In DNA form, the CDR3 reads TGTGCCAGCAGCCGCCCGGACAGTCGTGAAAAACTGTTTTTT. Combining the CDR3 with reference TRBV27 and TRBJ1-4 gives the whole variable domain EAQVTQNPRYLITVTGKKLTVTCSQNMNHEYMSWYRQDPGLGLRQIYYSMNVEVTDKGDVPEGYKVSRKEKRNFPLILESPSPNQTSLYFCASSRPDSREKLFFGSGTQLSVL.

This clone was recorded a few times. The chain combines TRBV7-2 with TRBJ2-7; D is perhaps TRBD1 (6 bases). Trimming cost V 0 bases and J 1 base, with 10 bases left between them. The germline gives CDR1 SGHTA, CDR2 FQGNSA. The CDR3 covers 15 residues. For the CDR3, the DNA is TGTGCCAGCAGCTTAGCAGAACAGGGTTCCTACGAGCAGTACTTC. As protein: CASSLAEQGSYEQYF.

Only a few counts were recorded for this clone. The chain couples TRBV7-9 to TRBJ1-2; D is ambiguous. CDR3 size: 13 residues. The germline V gene has CDR1 SEHNR and CDR2 FQNEAQ (reference sequence). The V gene lost 3 bases and the J gene lost 2 bases, with 7 bases spanning the gap. The CDR3 reads CASSFSGNYGYTF. The CDR3 bases are TGTGCCAGCAGCTTTTCGGGAAACTATGGCTACACCTTC.

The CDR3: CASSQSGVYEQYF. The CDR3 nucleotides are TGTGCCAGCAGCCAATCGGGGGTTTACGAGCAGTACTTC. The chain combines TRBV14 with TRBJ2-7, with D possibly being TRBD2 (6 bases). Looked up from germline, CDR1 is SGHDN and CDR2 is FVKESK. V lost 2 bases to trimming and J lost 4 bases, with 9 bases between them. The CDR3 runs 13 residues.

The chain is built from TRBV4-3 and TRBJ2-2; perhaps TRBD2 as D (6 bases). V was pared by 2 bases and J by 3 bases, with 13 bases between. Germline V lookup: CDR1 LGHNA, CDR2 YSLEER. CDR3 length: 16 residues. This CDR3 is CASSQRGGRDTGELFF. The CDR3 DNA sequence: TGCGCCAGCAGCCAACGGGGAGGAAGGGACACCGGGGAGCTGTTTTTT.

The chain couples TRBV12-5 to TRBJ1-2; possibly TRBD1 for D (5 bases). The CDR3 loop spans 13 amino acids. Trimming cost V 8 bases and J 4 bases, with 14 bases left between them. The germline V gene has CDR1 LGHNT and CDR2 FRNRAP. CDR3 sequence (DNA): TGTGCTAGTCGGAGGGACGGGAGCTATGGCTACACCTTC. It is translated as CASRRDGSYGYTF.

In this sample, this clone turned up a few times. The genes are TRBV27 and TRBJ1-2, with 9 positions matching TRBD1. Germline trimming cut 6 bases from V and 4 bases from J; bases unmatched to any gene: 3. The V gene's germline CDR1 is MNHEY and CDR2 SMNVEV (reference sequence). This CDR3 has 13 residues. The CDR3 DNA reads TGTGCCAGCAGGCCACAGGGGGCCTATGGCTACACCTTC. Its protein is CASRPQGAYGYTF.

This chain uses TRBV28 with TRBJ1-1; unclear D gene. Deletions cut 4 bases from V and 8 bases from J, with 8 bases between. The CDR3 loop spans 11 amino acids. Germline lookup yields CDR1 MDHEN and CDR2 SYDVKM. The CDR3 DNA sequence: TGTGCCAGCAGTTACCTGACAGAAGCTTTCTTT. Its translation is CASSYLTEAFF.

The chain is built from TRBV6-2 or TRBV6-3 and TRBJ1-6; a weak D match, TRBD1 (5 bases). V was shortened by 2 bases and J by 0 bases, with 14 bases between the two germline ends. This CDR3 has 18 amino acids. The germline V gene encodes CDR1 MNHEY and CDR2 SVGEGT. CDR3 sequence (DNA): TGTGCCAGCAGTTACCGGAAAGGGGTTAGCTCCTATAATTCACCCCTCCACTTT. Amino acids: CASSYRKGVSSYNSPLHF.

V usage is TRBV3-1 (or the pseudogene TRBV3-2) and J usage is TRBJ2-7; 14 bases are shared with TRBD2. CDR3 length equals 18 residues. Germline V gives CDR1 LGHDT, CDR2 YNNKEL (reference sequence). V shed 1 base and J 1 base; nucleotides not matched to a gene: 6. The CDR3 region has the DNA TGTGCCAGCAGCCAAGGATTGGGGACTAGCGGGGGTTCCTACGAGCAGTACTTC. Translating it yields CASSQGLGTSGGSYEQYF.

The CDR3 sequence is CASSMTGGGYTF. The CDR3 DNA is TGTGCCAGTAGTATGACAGGGGGAGGCTACACCTTC. The chain has TRBV19 and TRBJ1-2, with TRBD1 matching over 9 bases. The V gene end was trimmed by 3 bases and the J gene end by 8 bases; junction bases not matched to a gene: 1. Germline V gives CDR1 LNHDA, CDR2 SQIVND (reference sequence). The CDR3 totals 12 residues.

V usage is TRBV7-2 and J usage is TRBJ1-3; the match to TRBD1 covers 9 bases. The CDR3 has 16 residues. Per the germline V gene, CDR1 is SGHTA and CDR2 is FQGNSA. V lost 3 bases, J lost 0 bases, and 3 bases stayed unmatched. The CDR3 is CASSLDRGGSGNTIYF. As DNA, the CDR3 is TGTGCCAGCAGCTTGGACAGGGGAGGCTCTGGAAACACCATATATTTT.

The chain links TRBV27 to TRBJ2-7; 7 nucleotides align to TRBD1. V lost 5 bases and J lost 6; bases outside the gene matches: 16. This CDR3 has 16 residues. Germline-derived CDR1 and CDR2 are MNHEY and SMNVEV (reference sequence). DNA of the CDR3: TGTGCCAGCAGTCTTCTCACCGGACAGGCCAGAGTCGAGCAGTACTTC. As protein: CASSLLTGQARVEQYF.